These 20 T cell receptor beta chains were sequenced from one sample in a study of cytomegalovirus exposure and HLA in healthy donors. The PCR ran on 60 Vbeta and 13 Jbeta primers. Clones were read by immunoSEQ multiplex PCR, and TCRdb kept only the in-frame ones, dropping some. Of under 200,000 clones listed, approximately 84% are singletons. What was sequenced was PBMCs. All receptors come from a woman in her fifties or sixties in good health and CMV-seropositive.

This sequence joins TRBV5-5 and TRBJ2-2; maybe TRBD1 (6 bases). CDR3 length equals 15 residues. Deletions cut 3 bases from V and 8 bases from J, with 17 bases between. CDR1 SGHKS and CDR2 YYEKEE come from the germline V gene (reference sequence). DNA of the CDR3: TGTGCCAGCAGCTCGAGGGCAGGGGTAACGGGGGAGCTGTTTTTT. Translation gives CASSSRAGVTGELFF.

The V call is TRBV5-1, the J call TRBJ2-5; D possibly corresponds to TRBD1 (5 bases). This CDR3 contains 14 residues. V was shortened by 2 bases and J by 7 bases, with 15 bases between the two germline ends. Germline assignment: CDR1 SGHRS and CDR2 YFSETQ. The CDR3 DNA reads TGCGCCAGCAGCTTATCCAGGGTAATCGGGACCCAGTACTTC. This encodes CASSLSRVIGTQYF. Full variable domain (remainder filled in from reference TRBV5-1 and TRBJ2-5): KAGVTQTPRYLIKTRGQQVTLSCSPISGHRSVSWYQQTPGQGLQFLFEYFSETQRNKGNFPGRFSGRQFSNSRSEMNVSTLELGDSALYLCASSLSRVIGTQYFGPGTRLLVL.

The chain employs TRBV7-9 and TRBJ2-5, with D possibly being TRBD2 (6 bases). The tail of the sequence fits TRBJ2-7 better, so the J call may be wrong. The V gene's germline CDR1 is SEHNR and CDR2 FQNEAQ (reference sequence). The CDR3 extends over 14 amino acids. This CDR3 is CASSGDGSSYEQYF. The CDR3 DNA reads TGTGCCAGCAGCGGGGACGGGAGCTCCTACGAGCAGTACTTC.

This clone was counted a few times. The V and J genes are TRBV5-4 and TRBJ1-3; tentative D call: TRBD1 (5 bases). The germline gives CDR1 SGHNT, CDR2 YYREEE (reference sequence). Trimming stripped 1 base from V and 4 bases from J, with 15 bases between. The CDR3 spans 16 residues. The CDR3 DNA reads TGTGCCAGCAGCTTGCAGCAAGGGGCGCTAGGAAACACCATATATTTT. Translation gives CASSLQQGALGNTIYF. Full variable domain (rest looked up from reference TRBV5-4 and TRBJ1-3): ETGVTQSPTHLIKTRGQQVTLRCSSQSGHNTVSWYQQALGQGPQFIFQYYREEENGRGNFPPRFSGLQFPNYSSELNVNALELDDSALYLCASSLQQGALGNTIYFGEGSWLTVV.

The CDR3 region has the DNA TGTGCCAGCAGCCAAGCGGGTGGCAGGGGGAGCTCCTATAATTCACCCCTCCACTTT. Protein product: CASSQAGGRGSSYNSPLHF. The chain is built from TRBV5-4 and TRBJ1-6, with 7 bases that match TRBD1. The CDR3 spans 19 residues. CDR1 and CDR2 (germline): SGHNT, YYREEE (reference sequence). Unmatched junction bases numbered 13, after V lost 4 bases and J lost 0 bases.

This rearrangement joins TRBV5-1 to TRBJ1-2; 8 bases are a match to TRBD1. The CDR3 length is 16 residues. Germline V gene sequence: CDR1 SGHRS, CDR2 YFSETQ. V lost 3 bases, J lost 5 bases, and 12 bases stayed unmatched. CDR3 bases: TGCGCCAGCAGCTCAATAGATGGACAGGGCGATTATGGCTACACCTTC. Translation: CASSSIDGQGDYGYTF.

Comment on this clone: The germline gene is not matched at one end of the junction; a read error may be the cause. J is TRBJ2-7 and V is TRBV7-9; 10 bases match TRBD2. The germline V gene encodes CDR1 SEHNR and CDR2 FQNEAQ (reference sequence). This CDR3 has 16 residues. The CDR3 bases are TGTTCCAGCAGCCCCTATAGCGGGGGGTTCTCCTACGAGCAGTACTTC. It yields the protein CSSSPYSGGFSYEQYF.

This clone has a single count. J is TRBJ2-1 and V is TRBV4-3; TRBD2 aligns across 10 bases. This CDR3 is 17 amino acids long. Per germline, CDR1 LGHNA and CDR2 YSLEER. The V and J ends lost 4 bases and 2 bases, in that order; junction bases with no gene match: 8. The CDR3 region is CASSLNLGLAAYNEQFF. The CDR3 DNA is TGCGCCAGCAGCCTTAACCTAGGACTAGCGGCCTACAATGAGCAGTTCTTC.

This clone was picked up one time. The chain recombines TRBV7-2 with TRBJ2-7, with 7 bases lining up with TRBD1. The CDR3 loop spans 15 amino acids. The germline V gene has CDR1 SGHTA and CDR2 FQGNSA. V dropped 3 bases and J dropped 0; count of bases not matched to a gene: 5. CDR3 sequence reads: CASSLSGGLSYEQYF. As DNA, the CDR3 is TGTGCCAGCAGCTTGTCAGGGGGTCTCTCCTACGAGCAGTACTTC.

Comment on this clone: Other nucleotide sequences in the sample specify the same CDR3. The chain couples TRBV11-3 to TRBJ2-5; 8 positions agree with TRBD2. The CDR3 has 14 amino acids. Per germline, CDR1 SGHNT and CDR2 YENEEA. J gave up 7 bases and V 2 bases, and 6 bases lay outside the gene matches. The CDR3: CASSLSTAGGTQYF. For the CDR3, the DNA is TGTGCCAGCAGCTTAAGTACGGCGGGAGGGACCCAGTACTTC.

The chain links TRBV19 to TRBJ1-5, with D possibly matching TRBD1 (6 bases). This CDR3 is built from 20 residues. Per the germline V gene, CDR1 is LNHDA and CDR2 is SQIVND (reference sequence). The V and J ends lost 5 bases and 0 bases respectively, with 26 bases between them. The CDR3 DNA reads as TGTGCCAGTAGTCCCGGACAGACCGAAGCCCACCTACTTAGCAATCAGCCCCAGCATTTT. Protein sequence: CASSPGQTEAHLLSNQPQHF.

This clone was seen only a few times. The rearrangement uses TRBV9 and TRBJ2-3, with 11 nucleotides matching TRBD2. There are 15 residues in the CDR3. V shed 4 bases and J 1 base; nucleotides not matched to a gene: 2. Germline CDR1 SGDLS, CDR2 YYNGEE. CDR3 nucleotides: TGTGCCAGCAGCAAACTAGCGGGGGGCACAGATACGCAGTATTTT. This encodes CASSKLAGGTDTQYF.

This clone was recorded once. The rearrangement joins TRBV27 to TRBJ1-1; unclear D gene. The germline V and J ends were trimmed by 6 bases and 5 bases, with 19 bases remaining between them. This CDR3 has 15 residues. Per the germline V gene, CDR1 is MNHEY and CDR2 is SMNVEV (reference sequence). CDR3 protein: CASRSLTIGVTEAFF. CDR3 in DNA: TGTGCCAGCAGGAGCTTGACGATCGGGGTGACTGAAGCTTTCTTT.

This rearrangement joins TRBV19 to TRBJ2-1, with 7 bases matching TRBD1. The V segment lost 1 base and the J segment 9 bases; nucleotides outside the gene matches: 0. Germline values: CDR1 LNHDA, CDR2 SQIVND (reference sequence). This CDR3 region has 12 residues. CDR3 amino acids: CASSIGQGEQFF. The CDR3 nucleotides are TGTGCCAGTAGTATAGGACAGGGTGAGCAGTTCTTC.

This chain joins TRBV6-1 and TRBJ2-3, with TRBD2 as a possible D gene (6 bases). CDR1 and CDR2 from the germline V gene are MNHNS and SASEGT. This CDR3 region has 15 residues. V dropped 2 bases and J dropped 2 bases, with 11 bases sitting between them. DNA for the CDR3: TGTGCCAGCAGTGAAAAACTAGCCTTCACAGATACGCAGTATTTT. Its translation is CASSEKLAFTDTQYF.

The CDR3 protein is CAWSVDRASNEKLFF. CDR3 nucleotide sequence: TGTGCCTGGAGTGTGGACAGGGCATCTAATGAAAAACTGTTTTTT. This chain connects TRBV30 to TRBJ1-4; 8 bases fit TRBD1. The germline V gene encodes CDR1 GTSNPN and CDR2 SVGIG (reference sequence). Germline trimming cut 0 bases from V and 3 bases from J; bases unmatched to any gene: 3. The CDR3 length is 15 residues.

In this sample, this clone turned up a few times. V is TRBV6-5 and J is TRBJ1-1; D is uncertain. The CDR3 spans 13 residues. The germline V gene has CDR1 MNHEY and CDR2 SVGAGI. Trimming pared 4 bases from V and 0 bases from J, leaving 6 bases between. This chain's CDR3 is CASSFILNTEAFF. The CDR3 nucleotides read TGTGCCAGCAGTTTTATATTGAACACTGAAGCTTTCTTT.

This chain uses TRBV28 with TRBJ1-6; D is unclear. V lost 5 bases, J lost 8 bases, and 4 bases lay in between. The CDR3 has 11 amino acids. Germline V gives CDR1 MDHEN, CDR2 SYDVKM. CDR3 in DNA: TGTGCCAGCAGTCAATATTCACCCCTCCACTTT. Residues: CASSQYSPLHF.

This clone has more than one count but fewer than ten. This chain uses TRBV6-6 with TRBJ2-2; tentative D call: TRBD1 (6 bases). Trimming took off 5 bases at V and 6 bases at J, with 16 bases between the two ends. Germline V gives CDR1 MNHNY, CDR2 SVGAGI (reference sequence). The CDR3 loop spans 15 amino acids. As DNA, the CDR3 is TGTGCCAGCAGTCGGGACATCCTGGGGGCCGGGGAGCTGTTTTTT. This translates into CASSRDILGAGELFF.

The chain is built from TRBV27 and TRBJ1-1; the D is unclear. Between the trimmed V and J ends, which lost 0 bases and 1 base, there was a span of 9 bases. The V gene's germline CDR1 is MNHEY and CDR2 SMNVEV (reference sequence). The CDR3 extends over 15 amino acids. CDR3 in DNA: TGTGCCAGCAGTTTATCACCAGGAAGGAACACTGAAGCTTTCTTT. Its protein product is CASSLSPGRNTEAFF.